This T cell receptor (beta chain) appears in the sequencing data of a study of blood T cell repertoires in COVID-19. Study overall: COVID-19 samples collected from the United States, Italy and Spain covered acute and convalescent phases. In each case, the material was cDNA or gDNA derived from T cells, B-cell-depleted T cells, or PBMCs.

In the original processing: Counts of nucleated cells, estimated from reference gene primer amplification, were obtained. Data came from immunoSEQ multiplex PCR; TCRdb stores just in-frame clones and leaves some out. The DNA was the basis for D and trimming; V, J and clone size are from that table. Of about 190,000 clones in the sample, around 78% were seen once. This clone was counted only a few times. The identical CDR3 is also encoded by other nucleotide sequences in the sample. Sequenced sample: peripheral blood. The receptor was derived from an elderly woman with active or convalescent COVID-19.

The CDR3 region is CASSHSDRAYGYTF. CDR3 coding DNA: TGTGCCAGCAGCCATTCGGACAGAGCCTATGGCTACACCTTC. This chain uses TRBV3-1 (or the pseudogene TRBV3-2) with TRBJ1-2; a possible D gene is TRBD1 (6 bases). Trimming took 3 bases from V and 4 from J, leaving 12 bases between them. CDR3 length equals 14 residues. Germline V gives CDR1 LGHDT, CDR2 YNNKEL (reference sequence).